Following are 11 T cell receptor beta chains from one sample sequenced in a study of beta chain features in type 1 diabetes. Sequencing targeted expressed TCRB transcripts, as all isolated RNA had been reverse transcribed. The data were produced by immunoSEQ multiplex PCR, yet TCRdb's version contains in-frame clones alone and is incomplete. The sample yields about half a million clones, around 10% seen once. Sequenced sample: naive CD4+ T cells from blood. Receptor source: a woman aged 18-35 years in good health.

The chain links TRBV7-2 to TRBJ2-7, with D perhaps matching TRBD2 (6 bases). Trimming pared 6 bases from V and 3 bases from J, leaving 21 bases between. Per germline, CDR1 SGHTA and CDR2 FQGNSA. This CDR3 spans 16 amino acids. The CDR3 is CASRSTSWSNLYEQYF. CDR3 sequence (DNA): TGTGCCAGCAGATCTACTAGCTGGAGTAACCTCTACGAGCAGTACTTC. Filled out from reference TRBV7-2 and TRBJ2-7, the complete variable domain reads GAGVSQSPSNKVTEKGKDVELRCDPISGHTALYWYRQSLGQGLEFLIYFQGNSAPDKSGLPSDRFSAERTGGSVSTLTIQRTQQEDSAVYLCASRSTSWSNLYEQYFGPGTRLTVT.

This clone was detected only a few times. V is TRBV29-1 and J is TRBJ2-1; D assignment may be TRBD1 or TRBD2 (5 bases each). Trimming stripped 7 bases from V and 8 bases from J, with 24 bases between. The CDR3 is 15 amino acids. Germline CDR1 reads SQVTM; CDR2 reads ANQGSEA. The CDR3 DNA follows: TGCAGCGCCCCCCGGGACGGATCATATAGGTATGAGCAGTTCTTC. Translation: CSAPRDGSYRYEQFF.

The CDR3 is CASSFTGYGYTF. In nucleotides, the CDR3 is TGTGCCAGCAGCTTTACCGGTTACGGCTACACCTTC. The gene calls are TRBV5-6 and TRBJ1-2; no firm D call. CDR1 is SGHDT, CDR2 YYEEEE, per germline. Trimming removed 2 bases at V and 8 bases at J, with 10 bases between. The CDR3 totals 12 residues.

A few counts support this clone. Other DNA sequences in the same sample also yield this CDR3. V is TRBV9 and J is TRBJ1-1; D call uncertain. The CDR3 runs to 13 residues. Trimming removed 2 bases from V and 0 bases from J, with 5 bases in between. Germline lookup yields CDR1 SGDLS and CDR2 YYNGEE. CDR3 nucleotide sequence: TGTGCCAGCAGCGTGGGGATGAACACTGAAGCTTTCTTT. It codes for CASSVGMNTEAFF.

Only a few counts were recorded for this clone. The chain carries TRBV5-6 and TRBJ2-3, with D perhaps matching TRBD1 (6 bases). The CDR3 is made up of 15 amino acids. The V gene's germline CDR1 is SGHDT and CDR2 YYEEEE. V dropped 1 base and J dropped 2 bases, with 11 bases sitting between them. The CDR3, as DNA: TGTGCCAGCAGCTTGATCACAGGGTTCACAGATACGCAGTATTTT. This encodes CASSLITGFTDTQYF.

The chain links TRBV19 to TRBJ2-7, with D tentatively TRBD2 (5 bases). Germline V lookup: CDR1 LNHDA, CDR2 SQIVND (reference sequence). V was pared by 5 bases and J by 7 bases, with 9 bases between. The length of the CDR3 is 11 residues. The CDR3 sequence: CASSRGREQYF. The CDR3, as DNA: TGTGCCAGTAGTCGGGGAAGGGAGCAGTACTTC.

In this sample, this clone turned up a few times. The V gene is TRBV29-1, the J gene TRBJ2-7; the D is unclear. Trimming took off 5 bases at V and 3 bases at J, with 11 bases between the two ends. Per germline, CDR1 SQVTM and CDR2 ANQGSEA. The CDR3 consists of 12 residues. The CDR3 bases are TGCAGCGTTATCGGTAAAAGCTACGAGCAGTACTTC. As protein: CSVIGKSYEQYF.

The V call is TRBV7-9, the J call TRBJ2-7, with 8 nucleotides matching TRBD2. The CDR3 contains 15 residues. From germline, CDR1 is SEHNR and CDR2 FQNEAQ (reference sequence). With V trimmed by 1 base and J by 0 bases, 2 bases remained unmatched. CDR3 sequence (DNA): TGTGCCAGCAGCTTAGGCGGGAGGAGCTCCTACGAGCAGTACTTC. It translates to CASSLGGRSSYEQYF.

The table lists this clone with a few counts. The chain combines TRBV29-1 with TRBJ2-2; D perhaps matches TRBD1 (6 bases). V lost 5 bases, J lost 3 bases, and 13 bases lay in between. The CDR3 covers 14 residues. The V gene's germline CDR1 is SQVTM and CDR2 ANQGSEA. The CDR3 nucleotides read TGCAGCGTTTCCCGCAGGGGTGACACCGGGGAGCTGTTTTTT. Protein sequence: CSVSRRGDTGELFF.

This chain links TRBV6-1 with TRBJ1-2; D not resolved. The CDR3 is 11 residues long. V was shortened by 5 bases and J by 3 bases, with 4 bases between the two germline ends. Looked up from germline, CDR1 is MNHNS and CDR2 is SASEGT. CDR3 nucleotide sequence: TGTGCCAGCAGTTCTCACTATGGCTACACCTTC. It codes for CASSSHYGYTF.

This clone was recorded a few times. The chain carries TRBV28 and TRBJ2-6; 9 bases line up with TRBD1. V dropped 8 bases and J dropped 0; count of bases not matched to a gene: 5. This CDR3 contains 16 residues. Germline CDR1 reads MDHEN; CDR2 reads SYDVKM. The CDR3 DNA follows: TGTGCCAGCCTGGGACAGGGAGTCTCTGGGGCCAACGTCCTGACTTTC. This gives the protein CASLGQGVSGANVLTF.